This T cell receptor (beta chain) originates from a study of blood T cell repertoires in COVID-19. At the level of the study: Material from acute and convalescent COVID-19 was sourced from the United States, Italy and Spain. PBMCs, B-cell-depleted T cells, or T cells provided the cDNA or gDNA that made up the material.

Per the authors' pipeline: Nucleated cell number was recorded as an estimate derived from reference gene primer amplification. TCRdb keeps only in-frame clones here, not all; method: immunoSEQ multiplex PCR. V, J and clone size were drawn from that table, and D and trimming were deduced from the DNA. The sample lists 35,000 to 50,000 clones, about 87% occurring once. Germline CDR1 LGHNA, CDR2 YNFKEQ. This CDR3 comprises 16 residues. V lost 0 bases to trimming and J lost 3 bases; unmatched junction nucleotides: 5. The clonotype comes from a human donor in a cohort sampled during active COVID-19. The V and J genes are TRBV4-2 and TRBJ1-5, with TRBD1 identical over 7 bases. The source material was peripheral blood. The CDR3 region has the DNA TGTGCCAGCAGCCAAGAGGCGGGACAGCTCAATCAGCCCCAGCATTTT. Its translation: CASSQEAGQLNQPQHF.